This T cell receptor (beta chain) was retrieved from a study of blood T cells in healthy people across ages. Study findings and constraints: As age increased, TCR beta diversity per million T cells fell in a roughly linear fashion.

On this clonotype itself: What it binds is unknown.

Combining a sample-barcoded 5' primer with a J-beta primer mix, a second PCR ran for roughly 7 to 12 cycles. Every single cDNA molecule received a tag from a template-switch adaptor with 12 random nucleotides. From the 5' RACE reads, TCRdb called clonotypes with MiXCR, one entry per CDR3 protein. This table has 850,000 to 1,000,000 distinct CDR3 sequences, under 50% appearing once. Sample: blood. The clonotype originates from a man younger than 45 in good health.

CDR3 residues: CASSQDLNTEAFF. For the CDR3, the DNA is TGTGCCAGCAGCCAAGACCTTAACACTGAAGCTTTCTTT. The J gene is TRBJ1-1, the V gene TRBV7-9, with D hard to call. The V end was cut by 5 bases, the J end by 2 bases, with 9 bases between. CDR3 length: 13 amino acids. Germline CDR1 reads SEHNR; CDR2 reads FQNEAQ (reference sequence).